A selection of T cell receptor beta chains follows, all from one sample in a study of T cell responses to AZD1222 COVID-19 vaccine. The table came from immunoSEQ multiplex PCR; TCRdb's copy has only in-frame clones and leaves some out. The table records tens of thousands of clones, around three quarters of them present only once. This sample comprised peripheral blood, obtained on day 0 of AZD1222 vaccination. These receptor sequences come from an adult in good health. CDR3s include the opening cysteine and the closing phenylalanine or tryptophan. A D gene is named only where the DNA matches it firmly. Clone size is stated in some rows and not others, as once, few, many or a class when expanded.

clone_size: NA
d_call: NA
j_call: TRBJ2-6
v_call: TRBV28
cdr3_nt: TGTGCCAGCAGTTTACGGTTCTCTGGGGCCAACGTCCTGACTTTC
cdr3_aa: CASSLRFSGANVLTF

clone_size: NA
d_call: TRBD1
j_call: TRBJ1-2
v_call: TRBV28
cdr3_nt: TGTGCCAGCACCGGGACAGGCTATGGCTACACCTTC
cdr3_aa: CASTGTGYGYTF

clone_size: few
d_call: NA
j_call: TRBJ1-5
v_call: TRBV12-3/TRBV12-4
cdr3_nt: TGTGCCAGCAGTATACAGGGTTGGCAGCCCCAGCATTTT
cdr3_aa: CASSIQGWQPQHF

clone_size: NA
d_call: NA
j_call: TRBJ2-1
v_call: TRBV7-9
cdr3_nt: TGTGCCAGCAGCTTAACCGACAGATACTACAATGAGCAGTTCTTC
cdr3_aa: CASSLTDRYYNEQFF

clone_size: NA
d_call: TRBD1
j_call: TRBJ1-4
v_call: TRBV3-1/TRBV3-2
cdr3_nt: TGTGCCAGCAGCATCCAGGGGGCGGGAGAAAAACTGTTTTTT
cdr3_aa: CASSIQGAGEKLFF

clone_size: NA
d_call: NA
j_call: TRBJ2-1
v_call: TRBV5-4
cdr3_nt: TGTGCCAGCAGCCCAACCGGGACTCGGGGAAATGAGCAGTTCTTC
cdr3_aa: CASSPTGTRGNEQFF

clone_size: NA
d_call: NA
j_call: TRBJ2-6
v_call: TRBV6-5
cdr3_nt: TGTGCCAGCAGTTACCACGGGAGCTCTGGGGCCAACGTCCTGACTTTC
cdr3_aa: CASSYHGSSGANVLTF

clone_size: NA
d_call: NA
j_call: TRBJ1-2
v_call: TRBV19
cdr3_nt: TGTGCCAGTAGTATCAACTATGGCTACACCTTC
cdr3_aa: CASSINYGYTF

clone_size: NA
d_call: NA
j_call: TRBJ2-1
v_call: TRBV15
cdr3_nt: TGTGCCACCAGCAGAGTTCTCTTCGATGAGCAGTTCTTC
cdr3_aa: CATSRVLFDEQFF

clone_size: NA
d_call: TRBD1
j_call: TRBJ1-1
v_call: TRBV28
cdr3_nt: TGTGCCAGCAGCCCGGGACAGGATACCGAAGCTTTCTTT
cdr3_aa: CASSPGQDTEAFF

clone_size: few
d_call: NA
j_call: TRBJ1-1
v_call: TRBV14
cdr3_nt: TGTGCCAGCAGCTCCTTAAGCCGGGCCTCGACGAACACTGAAGCTTTCTTT
cdr3_aa: CASSSLSRASTNTEAFF

clone_size: NA
d_call: NA
j_call: TRBJ1-1
v_call: TRBV5-1
cdr3_nt: TGCGCCAGCAGCTTAACCGGAGAGGGTAGCACTGAAGCTTTCTTT
cdr3_aa: CASSLTGEGSTEAFF

clone_size: NA
d_call: NA
j_call: TRBJ1-6
v_call: TRBV7-8
cdr3_nt: TGTGCCAGCAGCTTAGCGGACAGTAATTCACCCCTCCACTTT
cdr3_aa: CASSLADSNSPLHF

clone_size: NA
d_call: NA
j_call: TRBJ2-3
v_call: TRBV7-2
cdr3_nt: TGTGCCAGCAGCTTAAGAAAGGGGACAGATACGCAGTATTTT
cdr3_aa: CASSLRKGTDTQYF

clone_size: NA
d_call: TRBD1
j_call: TRBJ1-4
v_call: TRBV15
cdr3_nt: TGTGCCACCAGCAGATCCCGGGGGACAGGGGTAGAAAAACTGTTTTTT
cdr3_aa: CATSRSRGTGVEKLFF

clone_size: once
d_call: NA
j_call: TRBJ1-6
v_call: TRBV6-1
cdr3_nt: TGTGCCAGCAGCGAAATACTTGGCGGGATCTATAATTCACCCCTCCACTTT
cdr3_aa: CASSEILGGIYNSPLHF

clone_size: NA
d_call: NA
j_call: TRBJ2-3
v_call: TRBV30
cdr3_nt: TGTGCCTGGGAGAGACGAGGCTCAGATACGCAGTATTTT
cdr3_aa: CAWERRGSDTQYF

clone_size: once
d_call: TRBD1
j_call: TRBJ1-6
v_call: TRBV5-5
cdr3_nt: TGTGCCAGCAGCCCCGGGACAGCAAATTCACCCCTCCACTTT
cdr3_aa: CASSPGTANSPLHF

clone_size: few
d_call: TRBD1
j_call: TRBJ1-5
v_call: TRBV6-5
cdr3_nt: TGTGCCAGCAGTACCGGACAGGGGATCAATCAGCCCCAGCATTTT
cdr3_aa: CASSTGQGINQPQHF

clone_size: NA
d_call: NA
j_call: TRBJ1-4
v_call: TRBV11-2
cdr3_nt: TGTGCCAGCAGCTTAGGTACAGGGAACGAAAAACTGTTTTTT
cdr3_aa: CASSLGTGNEKLFF

clone_size: NA
d_call: NA
j_call: TRBJ2-6
v_call: TRBV24-1
cdr3_nt: TGTGCCACCAGTGCTGGAGGGGCTGGGGCCAACGTCCTGACTTTC
cdr3_aa: CATSAGGAGANVLTF

clone_size: NA
d_call: NA
j_call: TRBJ2-7
v_call: TRBV5-6
cdr3_nt: TGTGCCAGCAGCTTGGGGGTCATCTACGAGCAGTACTTC
cdr3_aa: CASSLGVIYEQYF

clone_size: NA
d_call: NA
j_call: TRBJ2-7
v_call: TRBV7-9
cdr3_nt: TGTGCCAGCAGCTCTCTAAGGTCCTACGAGCAGTACTTC
cdr3_aa: CASSSLRSYEQYF

clone_size: few
d_call: NA
j_call: TRBJ1-6
v_call: TRBV5-1
cdr3_nt: TGCGCCAGCTCCCTTGGCGAGAGGCTAAATTCACCCCTCCACTTT
cdr3_aa: CASSLGERLNSPLHF

clone_size: NA
d_call: TRBD1
j_call: TRBJ1-6
v_call: TRBV27
cdr3_nt: TGTGCCAGCAGTTCTTGGACAGGATACCCTTATTCACCCCTCCACTTT
cdr3_aa: CASSSWTGYPYSPLHF

clone_size: NA
d_call: NA
j_call: TRBJ2-2
v_call: TRBV6-1
cdr3_nt: TGTGCCAGCAGTGAAATGGGGACGACCACCGGGGAGCTGTTTTTT
cdr3_aa: CASSEMGTTTGELFF

clone_size: NA
d_call: NA
j_call: TRBJ1-1
v_call: TRBV11-3
cdr3_nt: TGTGCCAGCCAAGCGGCGTCCGTGGCTGAAGCTTTCTTT
cdr3_aa: CASQAASVAEAFF

clone_size: NA
d_call: NA
j_call: TRBJ1-2
v_call: TRBV23-1
cdr3_nt: TGCGCCAGCAGTCATTCGGAGGGTCATCCGCCTGGCTACACCTTC
cdr3_aa: CASSHSEGHPPGYTF

clone_size: few
d_call: TRBD1
j_call: TRBJ2-5
v_call: TRBV3-1/TRBV3-2
cdr3_nt: TGTGCCAGCAGCCAAAGACAGGGGGTCCAAGAGACCCAGTACTTC
cdr3_aa: CASSQRQGVQETQYF

clone_size: NA
d_call: TRBD1
j_call: TRBJ1-1
v_call: TRBV2
cdr3_nt: TGTGCCAGCAGGGTACAGGGGATGGCTGAAGCTTTCTTT
cdr3_aa: CASRVQGMAEAFF

clone_size: NA
d_call: NA
j_call: TRBJ1-2
v_call: TRBV2
cdr3_nt: TGTGCCAGCAGGGAAGGGGGGAGTTATGGCTACACCTTC
cdr3_aa: CASREGGSYGYTF

clone_size: NA
d_call: TRBD1
j_call: TRBJ1-5
v_call: TRBV5-5
cdr3_nt: TGTGCCAGCAGCTTGGGGGACAGGGTTGGACAGCCCCAGCATTTT
cdr3_aa: CASSLGDRVGQPQHF

clone_size: NA
d_call: NA
j_call: TRBJ2-3
v_call: TRBV28
cdr3_nt: TGTGCCAGCAGCCTTCCTCCCACAGGGAACACAGATACGCAGTATTTT
cdr3_aa: CASSLPPTGNTDTQYF

clone_size: NA
d_call: NA
j_call: TRBJ1-5
v_call: TRBV5-8
cdr3_nt: TGTGCCAGCAGCTTGGGTCGGGTGGGAAATCAGCCCCAGCATTTT
cdr3_aa: CASSLGRVGNQPQHF

clone_size: NA
d_call: NA
j_call: TRBJ2-2
v_call: TRBV25-1
cdr3_nt: TGTGCCAGCAGTGAGTGGTGGCAGAAAAACACCGGGGAGCTGTTTTTT
cdr3_aa: CASSEWWQKNTGELFF

clone_size: medium-sized
d_call: NA
j_call: TRBJ2-7
v_call: TRBV2
cdr3_nt: TGTGCCAGCAGTGAAGTGGCTAGCGCAGGGGAGCAGTACTTC
cdr3_aa: CASSEVASAGEQYF

clone_size: NA
d_call: TRBD1
j_call: TRBJ1-5
v_call: TRBV27
cdr3_nt: TGTGCCAGCAGTACCCGGGACAGGGGGCGAATAGGTGGCAATCAGCCCCAGCATTTT
cdr3_aa: CASSTRDRGRIGGNQPQHF

clone_size: NA
d_call: NA
j_call: TRBJ1-4
v_call: TRBV12-3/TRBV12-4
cdr3_nt: TGTGCCAGCACTCGAGGGACGCATGAAAAACTGTTTTTT
cdr3_aa: CASTRGTHEKLFF

clone_size: NA
d_call: TRBD1
j_call: TRBJ1-1
v_call: TRBV7-2
cdr3_nt: TGTGCCAGCAGCTGGACAGGGGCCGGCACTGAAGCTTTCTTT
cdr3_aa: CASSWTGAGTEAFF

clone_size: NA
d_call: NA
j_call: TRBJ1-5
v_call: TRBV19
cdr3_nt: TGTGCCAGTACCCCGGCTGTTCTGGGGCAGCCCCAGCATTTT
cdr3_aa: CASTPAVLGQPQHF

clone_size: NA
d_call: NA
j_call: TRBJ1-1
v_call: TRBV29-1
cdr3_nt: TGCAGCGTTGGAGAGCGGGTCTGGACTGAAGCTTTCTTT
cdr3_aa: CSVGERVWTEAFF

clone_size: NA
d_call: NA
j_call: TRBJ1-3
v_call: TRBV6-5
cdr3_nt: TGTGCCAGCAGTCGACAGGCCTCTGGAAACACCATATATTTT
cdr3_aa: CASSRQASGNTIYF

clone_size: NA
d_call: NA
j_call: TRBJ1-6
v_call: TRBV18
cdr3_nt: TGTGCCAGCTCACCCCAGGTCGGAGGAGGTTTCGATTCACCCCTCCACTTT
cdr3_aa: CASSPQVGGGFDSPLHF

clone_size: few
d_call: NA
j_call: TRBJ1-5
v_call: TRBV18
cdr3_nt: TGTGCCAGCTCATCCCGGGAGGGAAATGGCAATCAGCCCCAGCATTTT
cdr3_aa: CASSSREGNGNQPQHF

clone_size: NA
d_call: NA
j_call: TRBJ2-2
v_call: TRBV10-3
cdr3_nt: TGTGCCATCAGTCAGGGCGAGGGGTTAGGCTCCGGGGAGCTGTTTTTT
cdr3_aa: CAISQGEGLGSGELFF

clone_size: NA
d_call: NA
j_call: TRBJ2-2
v_call: TRBV5-1
cdr3_nt: TGCGCCAGCAGGCTATCCGGGACGGCGCACACCGGGGAGCTGTTTTTT
cdr3_aa: CASRLSGTAHTGELFF

clone_size: NA
d_call: NA
j_call: TRBJ2-4
v_call: TRBV28
cdr3_nt: TGTGCCAGCAGTTTGGTAGGGAGCCTCGCCAAAAACATTCAGTACTTC
cdr3_aa: CASSLVGSLAKNIQYF

clone_size: NA
d_call: NA
j_call: TRBJ2-7
v_call: TRBV7-9
cdr3_nt: TGTGCCAGCAGCCTGGGGGCAGCTCACTCCTACGAGCAGTACTTC
cdr3_aa: CASSLGAAHSYEQYF

clone_size: NA
d_call: NA
j_call: TRBJ1-1
v_call: TRBV9
cdr3_nt: TGTGCCAGCAGCCCGGAGGGGGGCACTGAAGCTTTCTTT
cdr3_aa: CASSPEGGTEAFF

clone_size: NA
d_call: TRBD2
j_call: TRBJ2-2
v_call: TRBV11-3
cdr3_nt: TGTGCCAGCAGCTTAGGGGGGACTAGTAACACCGGGGAGCTGTTTTTT
cdr3_aa: CASSLGGTSNTGELFF

clone_size: NA
d_call: NA
j_call: TRBJ2-1
v_call: TRBV28
cdr3_nt: TGTGCCAGCAGCCTCCACCTTGGCCGGGGGAACAATGAGCAGTTCTTC
cdr3_aa: CASSLHLGRGNNEQFF

clone_size: few
d_call: NA
j_call: TRBJ1-3
v_call: TRBV5-1
cdr3_nt: TGCGCCAGCAGCGCCGAGAGCTCTGGAAACACCATATATTTT
cdr3_aa: CASSAESSGNTIYF

clone_size: NA
d_call: TRBD2
j_call: TRBJ2-7
v_call: TRBV5-5
cdr3_nt: TGTGCCAGCAGCTTCGGACTAGAGGGTGAGCAGTACTTC
cdr3_aa: CASSFGLEGEQYF

clone_size: NA
d_call: TRBD2
j_call: TRBJ2-2
v_call: TRBV2
cdr3_nt: TGTGCCAGCAGTCTAGCGGGGCCTAACACCGGGGAGCTGTTTTTT
cdr3_aa: CASSLAGPNTGELFF

clone_size: NA
d_call: NA
j_call: TRBJ1-2
v_call: TRBV19
cdr3_nt: TGTGCCAGTAGACCTCCATCCGGGACCGCGAACAACTATGGCTACACCTTC
cdr3_aa: CASRPPSGTANNYGYTF

clone_size: NA
d_call: NA
j_call: TRBJ2-3
v_call: TRBV24-1
cdr3_nt: TGTGCCACCGGGGGCGGCAGAAAGGCAGATACGCAGTATTTT
cdr3_aa: CATGGGRKADTQYF